This T cell receptor (beta chain) originates from a study of beta chain features in type 1 diabetes. The wider study: Taken together, all samples contributed 107,917,701 examined sorted cells. Points from the study as a whole: In patients and controls equally, PCR might favor templates that are shorter. Insertions at VDJ junctions were less frequent in type 1 diabetes patients. These patients also deleted more nucleotides at the same junctions. Sampled from patients, naive, central memory and Treg TCRB repertoires appeared more similar than those sampled from healthy donors.

In the case of this clone: Its antigen remains unknown.

Reverse transcribing all isolated RNA meant expressed TCRB transcripts were sequenced. The table came from immunoSEQ multiplex PCR; TCRdb's copy has only in-frame clones and leaves some out. The profile shows roughly 610,000 clones, less than 20% of them singletons. Germline V CDR1 and CDR2: SGHTA, FQGNSA. The CDR3 contains 11 residues. V lost 0 bases, J lost 10 bases, and 5 bases lay in between. The receptor's source is a man younger than 35 in good health. The sample taken for sequencing was naive CD4+ T cells from blood. This rearrangement joins TRBV7-2 to TRBJ2-3; D tentatively fits TRBD1 or TRBD2 (5 bases each). The DNA of the CDR3 is TGTGCCAGCAGCTTAGCGGGGGCGCAGTATTTT. Its protein product is CASSLAGAQYF.